Following are 29 T cell receptor beta chains from one sample sequenced in a study of T-cell reconstitution after alpha-beta-depleted transplantation in children. The authors prepared the TCRbeta library with unique molecular identifiers. From the PCR reads, TCRdb called clonotypes with MiXCR, one entry per CDR3 protein. There are about 210,000 distinct CDR3 sequences in the sample; about a sixth occur only once, and about 39% lies in the top ten. The specimen comprised PBMCs, mostly from graft donor cells, sampled 360 days after TCRalphabeta/CD19-depleted stem cell transplant. Receptors were obtained from a male patient between 2 and 9 years old who had a stem cell transplant for acute lymphoblastic leukemia, so the T cells may come from the graft donor.

The CDR3 DNA is TGTGCCAGCAGTGTGGCGTGGGAAGGGACTGAAGCTTTCTTT. Amino acids: CASSVAWEGTEAFF. This chain links TRBV2 with TRBJ1-1; D is ambiguous. The CDR3 consists of 14 residues. V dropped 4 bases and J dropped 5 bases, with 14 bases sitting between them. Germline V lookup: CDR1 SNHLY, CDR2 FYNNEI.

The V and J genes are TRBV11-2 and TRBJ2-3; 15 nucleotides align to TRBD2. V lost 4 bases, J lost 4 bases, and 3 bases stayed unmatched. The CDR3 is 16 amino acids. Germline CDR1 reads SGHAT; CDR2 reads FQNNGV. The CDR3 protein is CASSSWTSGGADTQYF. The CDR3, as DNA: TGTGCCAGCAGCTCATGGACTAGCGGGGGGGCAGATACGCAGTATTTT.

This clonotype was seen only a few times. The V and J genes are TRBV27 and TRBJ1-3; no definite D call. V lost 1 base to trimming and J lost 0 bases, with 13 bases between them. The CDR3 is made up of 17 amino acids. Germline loops: CDR1 MNHEY, CDR2 SMNVEV (reference sequence). The CDR3 bases are TGTGCCAGCAGTTTATTTCAGAGACCCCTCTCTGGAAACACCATATATTTT. The encoded protein is CASSLFQRPLSGNTIYF.

The chain combines TRBV12-3 or TRBV12-4 with TRBJ1-2; no clear D gene. CDR3 length: 11 amino acids. V was clipped by 3 bases and J by 13 bases, with 12 bases between them. In nucleotides, the CDR3 is TGTGCCAGCAGTTTCGGGGTTTCCTCCACCTTC. Translated, it gives CASSFGVSSTF.

This clonotype occurred a few times. The chain has TRBV28 and TRBJ2-7, with D tentatively TRBD2 (5 bases). Between the trimmed V and J ends, which lost 5 bases and 2 bases, there was a span of 22 bases. The CDR3 runs to 17 residues. The germline V gene has CDR1 MDHEN and CDR2 SYDVKM. CDR3 loop: CASSLPRPPEDPYEQYF. The DNA for the CDR3 is TGTGCCAGCAGTCTCCCAAGGCCCCCGGAGGATCCCTACGAGCAGTACTTC.

V and J are TRBV20-1 and TRBJ1-5, with D unresolved. CDR3 length equals 15 residues. V was shortened by 0 bases and J by 5 bases, with 14 bases between the two germline ends. Germline values: CDR1 DFQATT, CDR2 SNEGSKA (reference sequence). The CDR3 coding sequence is TGCAGTGCTAGAGATCAAGCACGAAAGGATCAGCCCCAGCATTTT. It is translated as CSARDQARKDQPQHF.

This clonotype was counted a few times. The chain employs TRBV29-1 and TRBJ1-2; D ambiguous. The V gene lost 3 bases and the J gene lost 4 bases, with 6 bases spanning the gap. Germline loops: CDR1 SQVTM, CDR2 ANQGSEA. The CDR3 totals 11 residues. The CDR3 protein is CSVDGAYGYTF. Written as DNA, the CDR3 is TGCAGCGTTGACGGTGCCTATGGCTACACCTTC. Looking up the rest from reference TRBV29-1 and TRBJ1-2 gives the full variable domain: SAVISQKPSRDICQRGTSLTIQCQVDSQVTMMFWYRQQPGQSLTLIATANQGSEATYESGFVIDKFPISRPNLTFSTLTVSNMSPEDSSIYLCSVDGAYGYTFGSGTRLTVV.

This clonotype came up a few times. The rearrangement links TRBV2 to TRBJ2-7; D may be TRBD2 (6 bases). Per the germline V gene, CDR1 is SNHLY and CDR2 is FYNNEI. The germline V and J ends were trimmed by 8 bases and 4 bases, with 15 bases remaining between them. The CDR3 runs to 13 residues. The CDR3 loop is CASGGSGIYEQYF. Here the CDR3 DNA reads TGTGCCAGCGGGGGGTCTGGGATTTACGAGCAGTACTTC.

This clonotype was observed a few times. The chain recombines TRBV7-6 with TRBJ2-5, with TRBD1 matching over 7 bases. This CDR3 has 13 amino acids. Per germline, CDR1 SGHVS and CDR2 FNYEAQ. Losses at the gene ends were 7 bases for V and 2 bases for J; bases not matched to a gene: 4. The CDR3 here is CASTQGNQETQYF. The CDR3 DNA sequence: TGTGCCAGCACACAGGGGAATCAAGAGACCCAGTACTTC.

There are many counts of this clonotype. CDR3 protein: CAISEGRADEETQYF. The CDR3, as DNA: TGTGCCATCAGTGAGGGCAGGGCCGATGAAGAGACCCAGTACTTC. The chain has TRBV10-3 and TRBJ2-5, with a possible D match to TRBD1 (5 bases). This CDR3 comprises 15 residues. The germline gives CDR1 ENHRY, CDR2 SYGVKD. Trimming took 2 bases from V and 3 from J, leaving 13 bases between them.

The table lists this clonotype with a few counts. V usage is TRBV18 and J usage is TRBJ2-5; unclear D gene. This CDR3 has 11 amino acids. Germline-derived CDR1 and CDR2 are KGHSH and LQKENI. The V gene lost 6 bases and the J gene lost 5 bases, with 7 bases spanning the gap. The CDR3 loop is CASSPSETQYF. The CDR3 nucleotides read TGTGCCAGCTCGCCATCGGAGACCCAGTACTTC.

V usage is TRBV11-3 and J usage is TRBJ2-5; D gene ambiguous. The CDR3 length is 13 residues. Germline CDR1 reads SGHNT; CDR2 reads YENEEA. The V gene lost 1 base and the J gene lost 5 bases, with 8 bases spanning the gap. CDR3 region: CASSLVGWETQYF. In DNA form, the CDR3 reads TGTGCCAGCAGCTTAGTGGGTTGGGAGACCCAGTACTTC. Combining the CDR3 with reference TRBV11-3 and TRBJ2-5 gives the whole variable domain EAGVVQSPRYKIIEKKQPVAFWCNPISGHNTLYWYLQNLGQGPELLIRYENEEAVDDSQLPKDRFSAERLKGVDSTLKIQPAELGDSAVYLCASSLVGWETQYFGPGTRLLVL.

This clonotype was picked up a small number of times. J is TRBJ1-2 and V is TRBV4-2, with a tentative D call TRBD1 (6 bases). The CDR3 has 15 residues. Trimming pared 0 bases from V and 1 base from J, leaving 9 bases between. The germline V gene has CDR1 LGHNA and CDR2 YNFKEQ. CDR3: CASSQEQGLNYGYTF. The CDR3 DNA is TGTGCCAGCAGCCAAGAACAGGGCCTTAACTATGGCTACACCTTC.

V usage is TRBV15 and J usage is TRBJ2-1; a possible D gene is TRBD2 (6 bases). The CDR3 has 16 amino acids. Germline values: CDR1 LNHNV, CDR2 YYDKDF (reference sequence). The ends were cut back, 3 bases at V and 3 bases at J, with 15 bases in the middle. DNA of the CDR3: TGTGCCACCAGCAGGGAGCTAGCGCCAGTCTACAATGAGCAGTTCTTC. Its translation: CATSRELAPVYNEQFF.

The genes are TRBV7-4 and TRBJ2-1; D possibly corresponds to TRBD1 (6 bases). V lost 5 bases, J lost 2 bases, and 16 bases lay in between. Germline V gene sequence: CDR1 SGHVT, CDR2 SQSDAQ. The CDR3 consists of 16 residues. CDR3 in DNA: TGTGCCAGCAGCCGCCTTGGGACACCTGCCTACAATGAGCAGTTCTTC. This gives the protein CASSRLGTPAYNEQFF.

The CDR3 spells CASSRTGGRNQPQHF. CDR3 DNA sequence: TGTGCCAGCAGTCGTACAGGGGGCAGGAATCAGCCCCAGCATTTT. The chain combines TRBV28 with TRBJ1-5; 9 positions match TRBD1. After removal of 5 bases from V and 4 bases from J, the junction contained 6 bases not matched to a gene. The germline V gene encodes CDR1 MDHEN and CDR2 SYDVKM. The CDR3 spans 15 residues. The variable domain in full, completed from reference TRBV28 and TRBJ1-5, reads DVKVTQSSRYLVKRTGEKVFLECVQDMDHENMFWYRQDPGLGLRLIYFSYDVKMKEKGDIPEGYSVSREKKERFSLILESASTNQTSMYLCASSRTGGRNQPQHFGDGTRLSIL.

Written as DNA, the CDR3 is TGCAGTGCTAGAGACCGCGGGACCGGCGGCTCCGAGCAGTACTTC. Amino acid sequence: CSARDRGTGGSEQYF. The chain recombines TRBV20-1 with TRBJ2-7; the D gene is possibly TRBD2 (6 bases). Trimming cost V 0 bases and J 6 bases, with 18 bases left between them. This CDR3 is 15 amino acids long. Germline V lookup: CDR1 DFQATT, CDR2 SNEGSKA (reference sequence).

This clonotype has a handful of counts. CDR3 bases: TGTGCCAGCTCACCAACCATGGACAGCTACGAGCAGTACTTC. Protein sequence: CASSPTMDSYEQYF. The chain couples TRBV18 to TRBJ2-7; a possible D gene is TRBD1 (6 bases). The CDR3 runs to 14 residues. V gave up 2 bases and J gave up 3 bases, with 11 bases separating them. Germline V gene sequence: CDR1 KGHSH, CDR2 LQKENI.

The V gene is TRBV19, the J gene TRBJ2-6; D call uncertain. CDR1 is LNHDA, CDR2 SQIVND, per germline (reference sequence). The CDR3 contains 14 residues. Deletions cut 4 bases from V and 0 bases from J, with 4 bases between. The CDR3 loop reads CASSRNSGANVLTF. CDR3 coding DNA: TGTGCCAGTAGTAGAAACTCTGGGGCCAACGTCCTGACTTTC.

There are a few counts of this clonotype. V and J are TRBV5-6 and TRBJ1-6; 9 positions agree with TRBD1. Germline V gene lookup returns CDR1 SGHDT and CDR2 YYEEEE. This CDR3 is built from 15 residues. J was trimmed by 9 bases and V by 3 bases; bases with no gene match: 7. The CDR3 DNA sequence: TGTGCCAGCAGCTCGAAAACAGGGGGCGGTTCACCCCTCCACTTT. Encoded protein: CASSSKTGGGSPLHF.

V usage is TRBV10-3 and J usage is TRBJ2-3; 8 bases map to TRBD2. Germline loops: CDR1 ENHRY, CDR2 SYGVKD. This CDR3 is built from 14 residues. The trim removed 5 bases at V and 2 bases at J, leaving 3 bases unmatched. CDR3 residues: CAISFSGATDTQYF. CDR3 bases: TGTGCCATCAGTTTTAGCGGGGCCACAGATACGCAGTATTTT.

The chain links TRBV12-3 or TRBV12-4 to TRBJ1-5; 7 bases are a match to TRBD1. V trimming: 3 bases; J trimming: 4 bases; junction bases outside the gene matches: 3. The CDR3 consists of 14 residues. CDR3: CASSLGTENQPQHF. The CDR3 DNA follows: TGTGCCAGCAGTTTGGGGACAGAGAATCAGCCCCAGCATTTT.

There are a few counts of this clonotype. The genes are TRBV5-4 and TRBJ2-2; possibly TRBD2 for D (7 bases). Trimming took off 3 bases at V and 1 base at J, with 16 bases between the two ends. Germline V gene sequence: CDR1 SGHNT, CDR2 YYREEE (reference sequence). CDR3 length equals 17 residues. The CDR3 sequence is CASSSWGGGMNTGELFF. CDR3 nucleotide sequence: TGTGCCAGCAGCTCCTGGGGAGGGGGGATGAACACCGGGGAGCTGTTTTTT.

This clonotype turned up a few times. The chain has TRBV15 and TRBJ2-3; 8 bases map to TRBD1. The germline gives CDR1 LNHNV, CDR2 YYDKDF (reference sequence). This CDR3 has 16 amino acids. Trimming took 2 bases from V and 1 from J; bases not matched to a gene: 5. For the CDR3, the DNA is TGTGCCACCAGCAGACGGCAGGGGGCCGGCACAGATACGCAGTATTTT. It specifies CATSRRQGAGTDTQYF.

In its sample, this clonotype was seen a few times. The V call is TRBV6-2 or TRBV6-3, the J call TRBJ2-1; D is unresolved. V was clipped by 2 bases and J by 5 bases, with 7 bases between them. The CDR3 is made up of 13 amino acids. The V gene's germline CDR1 is MNHEY and CDR2 SVGEGT. The CDR3 DNA reads as TGTGCCAGCAGTTACCTCCGAAACAATGAGCAGTTCTTC. It specifies CASSYLRNNEQFF.

The rearrangement uses TRBV24-1 and TRBJ2-7; D might be TRBD1 or TRBD2, each matching 5 bases. CDR3 length: 15 residues. Trimming took off 5 bases at V and 1 base at J, with 14 bases between the two ends. Germline V gives CDR1 KGHDR, CDR2 SFDVKD. Here the CDR3 reads CATSGSGTGSYEQYF. Here the CDR3 DNA reads TGTGCCACCAGTGGTTCCGGGACGGGATCCTACGAGCAGTACTTC.

This clonotype was picked up a small number of times. The chain joins TRBV7-9 to TRBJ1-1, with D hard to call. V shed 3 bases and J shed 0 bases, with 11 bases lying between them. The CDR3 is 15 residues long. CDR1 is SEHNR, CDR2 FQNEAQ, per germline (reference sequence). The CDR3 nucleotides are TGTGCCAGCAGCTTTAGGGTCAGTATGAACACTGAAGCTTTCTTT. Protein: CASSFRVSMNTEAFF. The whole variable domain, filled in from reference TRBV7-9 and TRBJ1-1, reads DTGVSQNPRHKITKRGQNVTFRCDPISEHNRLYWYRQTLGQGPEFLTYFQNEAQLEKSRLLSDRFSAERPKGSFSTLEIQRTEQGDSAMYLCASSFRVSMNTEAFFGQGTRLTVV.

This sequence joins TRBV3-1 and TRBJ1-1; D might be TRBD1 (6 bases). V dropped 4 bases and J dropped 2 bases, with 11 bases sitting between them. Germline loops: CDR1 LGHDT, CDR2 YNNKEL (reference sequence). The CDR3 consists of 14 residues. The CDR3 coding sequence is TGTGCCAGCAGCCCGGGACACCGTAACACTGAAGCTTTCTTT. It codes for CASSPGHRNTEAFF.

This clonotype was picked up one time. The V gene is TRBV20-1, the J gene TRBJ2-2; 11 bases are a match to TRBD2. The length of the CDR3 is 19 residues. J lost 0 bases, V lost 7 bases, and 16 bases had no gene match. Germline lookup yields CDR1 DFQATT and CDR2 SNEGSKA (reference sequence). CDR3 bases: TGCAGTGGTAGCGCGTTAGGTAGCGGGGGGGCCGCGAACACCGGGGAGCTGTTTTTT. Its translation: CSGSALGSGGAANTGELFF.